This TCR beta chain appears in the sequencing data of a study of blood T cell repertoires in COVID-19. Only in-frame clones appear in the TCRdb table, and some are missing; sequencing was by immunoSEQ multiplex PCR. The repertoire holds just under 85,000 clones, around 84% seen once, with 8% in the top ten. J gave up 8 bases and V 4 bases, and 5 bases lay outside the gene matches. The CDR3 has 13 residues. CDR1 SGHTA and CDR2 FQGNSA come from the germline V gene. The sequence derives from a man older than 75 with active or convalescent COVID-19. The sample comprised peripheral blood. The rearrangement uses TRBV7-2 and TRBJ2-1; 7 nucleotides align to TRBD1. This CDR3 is CASSSYRGDEQFF. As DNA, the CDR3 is TGTGCCAGCAGCTCCTACAGGGGTGATGAGCAGTTCTTC.